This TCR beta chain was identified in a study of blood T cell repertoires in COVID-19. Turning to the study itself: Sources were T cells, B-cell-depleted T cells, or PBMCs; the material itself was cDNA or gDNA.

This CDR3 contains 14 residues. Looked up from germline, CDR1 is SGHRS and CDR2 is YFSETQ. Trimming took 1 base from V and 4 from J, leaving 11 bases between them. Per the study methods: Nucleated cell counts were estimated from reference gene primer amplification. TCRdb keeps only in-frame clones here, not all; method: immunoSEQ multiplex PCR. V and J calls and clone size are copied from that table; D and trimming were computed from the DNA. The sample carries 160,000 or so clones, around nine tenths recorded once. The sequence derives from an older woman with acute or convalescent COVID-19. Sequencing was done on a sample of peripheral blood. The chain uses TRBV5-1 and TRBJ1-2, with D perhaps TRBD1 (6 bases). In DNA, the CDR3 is TGCGCCAGCAGCTTGAGTCGGGGGGCCTATGGCTACACCTTC. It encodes CASSLSRGAYGYTF.